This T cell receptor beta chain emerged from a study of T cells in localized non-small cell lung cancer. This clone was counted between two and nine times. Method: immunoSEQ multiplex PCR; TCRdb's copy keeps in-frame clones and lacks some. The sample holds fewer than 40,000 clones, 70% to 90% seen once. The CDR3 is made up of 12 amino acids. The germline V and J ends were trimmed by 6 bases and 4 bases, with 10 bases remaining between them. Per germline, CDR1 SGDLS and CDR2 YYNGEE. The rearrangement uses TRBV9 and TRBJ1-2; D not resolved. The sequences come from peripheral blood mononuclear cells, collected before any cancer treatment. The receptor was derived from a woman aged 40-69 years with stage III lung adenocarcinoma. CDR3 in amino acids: CASTLEGYGYTF. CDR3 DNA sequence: TGTGCCAGCACCCTAGAGGGCTATGGCTACACCTTC.